The 15 T cell receptor beta chains listed next were all sequenced from one sample in a study of shared clonotypes between healthy human individuals. Naive CD8 populations comprised CD45RO-negative cells positively selected for CCR7, excluding terminally differentiated effector memory CD45RA+ cells. Sequencing used immunoSEQ multiplex PCR; TCRdb keeps in-frame clones, though not all of them. The data contain roughly 2.1 million clones, about 93% of them singletons. Sequencing used naive CD8+ T cells from PBMCs. The source of these receptors is a man between 18 and 35 years old in good health. Some clones in this sample may be carry-over from other donors' samples.

V gene TRBV18 combines with J gene TRBJ2-7, with TRBD2 matching over 9 bases. J lost 3 bases, V lost 5 bases, and 2 bases had no gene match. Germline CDR1 KGHSH, CDR2 LQKENI. The CDR3 covers 13 residues. The CDR3 loop reads CASSTTSGYEQYF. The CDR3 DNA follows: TGTGCCAGCTCAACGACTAGCGGCTACGAGCAGTACTTC.

The V gene is TRBV21-1, the J gene TRBJ1-4; the DNA was not compared with TRBD1, the D call given in the table. TRBV21-1 counts as a pseudogene. The CDR3 sequence is 14 residues long. This CDR3 is CASSIKSGAGKLFF. In DNA form, the CDR3 reads TGTGCCAGCAGCATAAAGTCAGGGGCGGGAAAACTGTTTTTT.

The chain has TRBV5-1 and TRBJ1-1, with unresolved D. The CDR3 sequence is 15 residues long. Per the germline V gene, CDR1 is SGHRS and CDR2 is YFSETQ. V lost 0 bases and J lost 3, with 12 bases in between. CDR3 sequence: CASSLDGVTDTEAFF. CDR3 bases: TGCGCCAGCAGCTTGGATGGGGTCACGGACACTGAAGCTTTCTTT. The variable domain in full, completed from reference TRBV5-1 and TRBJ1-1, reads KAGVTQTPRYLIKTRGQQVTLSCSPISGHRSVSWYQQTPGQGLQFLFEYFSETQRNKGNFPGRFSGRQFSNSRSEMNVSTLELGDSALYLCASSLDGVTDTEAFFGQGTRLTVV.

The chain has TRBV11-2 and TRBJ1-5; tentatively, D is TRBD1 (5 bases). This CDR3 comprises 15 residues. Germline V CDR1 and CDR2: SGHAT, FQNNGV. V lost 0 bases to trimming and J lost 4 bases, with 10 bases between them. The CDR3 protein is CASSLDRSGNQPQHF. For the CDR3, the DNA is TGTGCCAGCAGCTTAGATAGGTCAGGGAATCAGCCCCAGCATTTT.

The chain has TRBV9 and TRBJ2-3; D remains ambiguous. Germline loops: CDR1 SGDLS, CDR2 YYNGEE. CDR3 length equals 15 residues. V lost 0 bases and J lost 2, with 10 bases in between. Here the CDR3 DNA reads TGTGCCAGCAGCGTAGGTCGAGCCCTCACAGATACGCAGTATTTT. It codes for CASSVGRALTDTQYF. Complete variable domain (other parts from reference TRBV9 and TRBJ2-3): DSGVTQTPKHLITATGQRVTLRCSPRSGDLSVYWYQQSLDQGLQFLIQYYNGEERAKGNILERFSAQQFPDLHSELNLSSLELGDSALYFCASSVGRALTDTQYFGPGTRLTVL.

The chain couples TRBV27 to TRBJ1-1; 9 nucleotides match TRBD1. The trim removed 4 bases at V and 5 bases at J, leaving 5 bases unmatched. This CDR3 region has 14 residues. Germline values: CDR1 MNHEY, CDR2 SMNVEV (reference sequence). The CDR3 loop reads CASSYTGTGTEAFF. The CDR3 DNA sequence: TGTGCCAGCAGTTACACTGGGACAGGGACTGAAGCTTTCTTT.

The V gene is TRBV27, the J gene TRBJ1-1, with unresolved D. Trimming pared 2 bases from V and 4 bases from J, leaving 14 bases between. This CDR3 has 15 residues. Germline V gives CDR1 MNHEY, CDR2 SMNVEV (reference sequence). CDR3 in amino acids: CASSLNGLVGTEAFF. CDR3 nucleotides: TGTGCCAGCAGTTTAAACGGACTGGTAGGCACTGAAGCTTTCTTT.

As to this clone: Sequence at one end of the junction differs from germline and may be a read error. The chain is built from TRBV20-1 and TRBJ2-5, with TRBD2 as a possible D gene (5 bases). Per the germline V gene, CDR1 is DFQATT and CDR2 is SNEGSKA (reference sequence). This CDR3 region has 11 residues. The CDR3 loop is CSASSSRTGNF. The CDR3 nucleotides are TGCAGTGCTAGCAGCTCAAGGACCGGGAACTTC.

The chain is built from TRBV11-2 and TRBJ2-1; weak D call: TRBD2 (6 bases). Trimming removed 1 base at V and 6 bases at J, with 13 bases between. Germline V gives CDR1 SGHAT, CDR2 FQNNGV. The CDR3 contains 15 residues. CDR3 bases: TGTGCCAGCAGCTTAGGGGGGGAGGCAGGCAATGAGCAGTTCTTC. This encodes CASSLGGEAGNEQFF.

J is TRBJ1-5 and V is TRBV28; 9 bases line up with TRBD1. J lost 5 bases, V lost 1 base, and 9 bases had no gene match. Germline V lookup: CDR1 MDHEN, CDR2 SYDVKM. This CDR3 spans 17 amino acids. The CDR3 loop is CASSLFEGQGRDQPQHF. DNA for the CDR3: TGTGCCAGCAGTTTATTTGAAGGACAGGGGCGTGATCAGCCCCAGCATTTT.

The chain has TRBV27 and TRBJ2-1; a possible D gene is TRBD1 (6 bases). CDR1 is MNHEY, CDR2 SMNVEV, per germline (reference sequence). The CDR3 spans 13 residues. Trimming shortened V by 6 bases and J by 4 bases, and 10 bases separated the two germline ends. In DNA, the CDR3 is TGTGCCAGCAGACTACAGGGATACAATGAGCAGTTCTTC. Residues: CASRLQGYNEQFF.

The rearrangement uses TRBV6-5 and TRBJ2-3; D not resolved. The CDR3 sequence is 14 residues long. Between the trimmed V and J ends, which lost 6 bases and 4 bases, there was a span of 14 bases. Germline lookup yields CDR1 MNHEY and CDR2 SVGAGI. Here the CDR3 reads CASSPGVTPDTQYF. The CDR3, as DNA: TGTGCCAGCAGCCCGGGTGTAACGCCAGATACGCAGTATTTT.

V gene TRBV15 combines with J gene TRBJ2-3; D may match TRBD1 or TRBD2 (5 bases each). CDR3 length equals 17 residues. V was trimmed by 3 bases and J by 0 bases, leaving 16 bases between them. CDR1 LNHNV and CDR2 YYDKDF come from the germline V gene (reference sequence). The CDR3 region is CATSSFTGTASTDTQYF. The CDR3 region has the DNA TGTGCCACCAGCAGTTTCACTGGGACCGCCAGCACAGATACGCAGTATTTT.

This sequence joins TRBV6-6 and TRBJ1-2; D ambiguous. The CDR3 covers 15 residues. Germline CDR1 MNHNY, CDR2 SVGAGI (reference sequence). V gave up 5 bases and J gave up 4 bases, with 17 bases separating them. The CDR3 spells CASSLQRNFLYGYTF. The CDR3 bases are TGTGCCAGCAGTCTACAGCGGAATTTCCTCTATGGCTACACCTTC.

V usage is TRBV29-1 and J usage is TRBJ2-5; 7 bases agree with TRBD1. This CDR3 region has 13 residues. V dropped 6 bases and J dropped 1; count of bases not matched to a gene: 5. The germline V gene encodes CDR1 SQVTM and CDR2 ANQGSEA. CDR3 nucleotide sequence: TGCAGCGTAATATGGGACAGCCAAGAGACCCAGTACTTC. It encodes CSVIWDSQETQYF.